These T cell receptor beta chains were read from a single sample in a study of blood T cells in healthy people across ages. MiXCR, run by TCRdb on the 5' RACE reads, gives a single entry per CDR3 protein. The sample lists 1,500,000 or so distinct CDR3 sequences; around 59% were seen once. The sample was blood. The source of these receptors is a man aged 18 to 30 in good health. CDR3s include the opening cysteine and the closing phenylalanine or tryptophan. D genes are given only for firm matches. Clone size is given for some rows only: seen once, a few or many times, or a class if the clone is expanded.

-	TRBJ2-3	TRBV10-3	-	TGTGCCATCCGTCGGGACCCCGGGGGCACAGATACGCAGTATTTT	CAIRRDPGGTDTQYF
TRBD2	TRBJ2-5	TRBV12-3/TRBV12-4	-	TGTGCCAGCAGTTTACTAGCGGGGGGGTTACAGACCCAGTACTTC	CASSLLAGGLQTQYF
TRBD1	TRBJ1-2	TRBV10-3	-	TGTGCCATCAGTCCCGGGACAGGGAGTAGCTACACCTTC	CAISPGTGSSYTF
-	TRBJ1-1	TRBV6-6	-	TGTGCCAGCAGTTACTCCCGGGCTCCGAGCACTGAAGCTTTCTTT	CASSYSRAPSTEAFF
-	TRBJ2-7	TRBV3-1	once	TGTGCCAGCAGCCGCGTTGCTAGCACGGACGAGCAGTACTTC	CASSRVASTDEQYF
TRBD1	TRBJ2-5	TRBV20-1	-	TGCAGTGTACGTACGCCGGACAACAGGGGGCTGGAGACCCAGTACTTC	CSVRTPDNRGLETQYF
TRBD2	TRBJ2-5	TRBV6-5	few	TGTGCCAGCAGTCCCGAGGCTAGCGGGGCTGAGACCCAGTACTTC	CASSPEASGAETQYF
TRBD1	TRBJ1-1	TRBV6-5	-	TGTGCCAGCAGGAGACCCCGGGACAGGGTCACTGAAGCTTTCTTT	CASRRPRDRVTEAFF
-	TRBJ1-6	TRBV20-1	-	TGCAGTGCCCGGGACCCGTCGGGGTTTCCCCTCCACTTT	CSARDPSGFPLHF
-	TRBJ2-7	TRBV27	-	TGTGCCAGCAGTGGCCAAGGAGGGGCAAACGAGCAGTACTTC	CASSGQGGANEQYF
TRBD1	TRBJ1-6	TRBV9	-	TGTGCCAGCAGCGGAGGTGACAGGGATAATTCACCCCTCCACTTT	CASSGGDRDNSPLHF
TRBD1	TRBJ1-2	TRBV20-1	few	TGCAGTGCCTCAGGGGGAGCATCCTATGGCTACACCTTC	CSASGGASYGYTF
-	TRBJ1-2	TRBV11-2	-	TGTGCCAGCAGCTTAGATGACAGTCTAGGCGGCTACACCTTC	CASSLDDSLGGYTF
-	TRBJ2-4	TRBV6-6	few	TGTGCCAGCAGTTCTGACCTGGCGCCCTTTCAGTACTTC	CASSSDLAPFQYF
-	TRBJ2-1	TRBV18	-	TGTGCCAGCTCACCCCTGACGGGAAGCGTCAACAATGAGCAGTTCTTC	CASSPLTGSVNNEQFF
-	TRBJ2-7	TRBV20-1	-	TGCAGTGCGCGCTGGACCCACGAGCAGTACTTC	CSARWTHEQYF